The 25 T cell receptor beta chains listed next were all sequenced from one sample in a study of shared clonotypes between healthy human individuals. Naivety among CD8 cells was defined by CD45RO negativity and positive CCR7 selection, thereby excluding terminally differentiated effector memory CD45RA+ cells. Produced via immunoSEQ multiplex PCR; TCRdb's table is partial and in-frame only. The sample contains fewer than 800,000 clones, about 91% of which appear only once. Sequencing was performed on naive CD8+ T cells sorted from blood. The receptor source for this set is a man under 40 in good health.

The chain joins TRBV6-1 to TRBJ1-5, with 8 bases fitting TRBD1. Trimming took 4 bases from V and 3 from J; bases not matched to a gene: 5. This CDR3 has 15 residues. Germline CDR1 and CDR2: MNHNS and SASEGT. The CDR3 nucleotides are TGTGCCAGCAGTGGGACAGGGATCTTCAATCAGCCCCAGCATTTT. Its protein is CASSGTGIFNQPQHF.

Concerning this clone itself: The same CDR3 arises from other DNA sequences in this sample as well. The V and J genes are TRBV28 and TRBJ2-7; weak D call: TRBD1 (6 bases). Germline V gene lookup returns CDR1 MDHEN and CDR2 SYDVKM. This CDR3 spans 13 amino acids. Trimming removed 9 bases at V and 3 bases at J, with 15 bases between. Here the CDR3 reads CASTLTGNYEQYF. CDR3 coding DNA: TGTGCCAGTACGCTCACAGGGAACTACGAGCAGTACTTC.

The J gene is TRBJ1-2, the V gene TRBV6-5; the D is unclear. CDR3 length: 13 amino acids. Germline CDR1 is MNHEY and CDR2 is SVGAGI. V was trimmed by 6 bases and J by 2 bases, leaving 10 bases between them. DNA for the CDR3: TGTGCCAGCAGCCCCAGTGGGAACTATGGCTACACCTTC. It encodes CASSPSGNYGYTF.

The V gene is TRBV6-5, the J gene TRBJ2-7; tentative D call: TRBD1 (6 bases). Germline CDR1 reads MNHEY; CDR2 reads SVGAGI. There are 15 residues in the CDR3. V gave up 4 bases and J gave up 3 bases, with 16 bases separating them. The CDR3 sequence: CASSFRDTGFYEQYF. The CDR3 nucleotides read TGTGCCAGCAGTTTCCGGGACACTGGATTCTACGAGCAGTACTTC.

This rearrangement joins TRBV9 to TRBJ2-5, with TRBD1 matching over 8 bases. The CDR3 spans 15 residues. The V gene end was trimmed by 5 bases and the J gene end by 1 base; junction bases not matched to a gene: 7. Germline-derived CDR1 and CDR2 are SGDLS and YYNGEE. CDR3 region: CASSNDGQGQETQYF. CDR3 DNA sequence: TGTGCCAGCAGTAACGATGGACAGGGCCAAGAGACCCAGTACTTC.

V gene TRBV28 combines with J gene TRBJ1-2; TRBD1 agrees at 7 bases. This CDR3 is built from 15 residues. The ends lost 5 bases at V and 5 bases at J; junction bases unmatched: 11. CDR1 and CDR2 (germline): MDHEN, SYDVKM. The CDR3 is CASSGGIAGGYGYTF. In nucleotides, the CDR3 is TGTGCCAGCAGTGGAGGTATCGCAGGGGGGTATGGCTACACCTTC.

The chain joins TRBV15 to TRBJ2-7; TRBD2 matches 12 bases. Per germline, CDR1 LNHNV and CDR2 YYDKDF (reference sequence). Losses at the gene ends were 0 bases for V and 6 bases for J; bases not matched to a gene: 3. This CDR3 contains 15 residues. The CDR3 DNA reads as TGTGCCACCAGCAGAGATCTAGCGGGAGGGCGCGAGCAGTACTTC. Protein product: CATSRDLAGGREQYF. Full variable domain (rest looked up from reference TRBV15 and TRBJ2-7): DAMVIQNPRYQVTQFGKPVTLSCSQTLNHNVMYWYQQKSSQAPKLLFHYYDKDFNNEADTPDNFQSRRPNTSFCFLDIRSPGLGDTAMYLCATSRDLAGGREQYFGPGTRLTVT.

The chain carries TRBV7-9 and TRBJ2-7, with TRBD2 matching 11 bases. J lost 2 bases, V lost 5 bases, and 11 bases had no gene match. The CDR3 runs 17 residues. Germline CDR1 and CDR2: SEHNR and FQNEAQ (reference sequence). The CDR3 DNA reads TGTGCCAGCAGCCCGGCCGGGACTAGCGGATCCACCTACGAGCAGTACTTC. Amino acid sequence: CASSPAGTSGSTYEQYF.

The V gene is TRBV29-1, the J gene TRBJ2-7; 10 positions match TRBD1. The CDR3 covers 14 residues. Germline-derived CDR1 and CDR2 are SQVTM and ANQGSEA. V shed 6 bases and J 5 bases; nucleotides not matched to a gene: 10. CDR3 region: CSVDTRDRGNEQYF. CDR3 nucleotides: TGCAGCGTGGACACCCGGGACAGGGGAAACGAGCAGTACTTC.

The rearrangement uses TRBV30 and TRBJ1-2; D is unclear. Germline CDR1 reads GTSNPN; CDR2 reads SVGIG (reference sequence). CDR3 length: 12 residues. The CDR3 loop reads CATRRWIGGYTF. The DNA for the CDR3 is TGTGCAACGCGGAGATGGATAGGGGGCTACACCTTC. Full variable domain (outside the CDR3, taken from reference TRBV30 and TRBJ1-2): SQTIHQWPATLVQPVGSPLSLECTVEGTSNPNLYWYRQAAGRGLQLLFYSVGIGQISSEVPQNLSASRPQDRQFILSSKKLLLSDSGFYLCATRRWIGGYTFGSGTRLTVV.

This chain joins TRBV27 and TRBJ2-1; no firm D call. Germline values: CDR1 MNHEY, CDR2 SMNVEV (reference sequence). Trimming removed 2 bases at V and 4 bases at J, with 6 bases between. This CDR3 has 13 amino acids. This chain's CDR3 is CASSLAFYNEQFF. In nucleotides, the CDR3 is TGTGCCAGCAGTTTAGCGTTTTACAATGAGCAGTTCTTC.

This clone was counted a single time. The V and J genes are TRBV2 and TRBJ2-1, with a possible D match to TRBD2 (6 bases). Germline V gene lookup returns CDR1 SNHLY and CDR2 FYNNEI. V was trimmed by 8 bases and J by 10 bases, leaving 15 bases between them. The CDR3 has 12 residues. CDR3 residues: CASVPPEGEQFF. The CDR3 DNA sequence: TGTGCCAGCGTCCCCCCGGAGGGGGAGCAGTTCTTC.

This clone was picked up many times. The CDR3 bases are TGTGCCAGCAGTTTAACGGGACTAGAAACATACGAGCAGTACTTC. Its protein product is CASSLTGLETYEQYF. The chain has TRBV28 and TRBJ2-7, with TRBD2 identical over 8 bases. Germline-derived CDR1 and CDR2 are MDHEN and SYDVKM. The CDR3 runs to 15 residues. The V segment lost 2 bases and the J segment 4 bases; nucleotides outside the gene matches: 7.

This clone appeared a single time. This chain connects TRBV7-8 to TRBJ1-6; unclear D gene. The V end lost 7 bases, the J end lost 7 bases, and 17 bases lay between the germline ends. From germline, CDR1 is SGHVS and CDR2 FQNEAQ. The CDR3 covers 15 residues. The CDR3 nucleotides are TGTGCCAGCAACGAAAGACGGGGAGTAAATTCACCCCTCCACTTT. Protein sequence: CASNERRGVNSPLHF.

The chain is built from TRBV5-6 and TRBJ2-4; 7 nucleotides line up with TRBD1. V dropped 0 bases and J dropped 8; count of bases not matched to a gene: 8. The germline V gene has CDR1 SGHDT and CDR2 YYEEEE. This CDR3 region has 15 residues. The CDR3 sequence: CASSLGDRTVDIQYF. The CDR3 region has the DNA TGTGCCAGCAGCTTGGGGGACAGAACGGTGGACATTCAGTACTTC.

The V call is TRBV6-5, the J call TRBJ2-7, with D perhaps given as TRBD1 or TRBD2 (5 bases each). The CDR3 covers 13 residues. CDR1 is MNHEY and CDR2 is SVGAGI in the germline V gene. Trimming stripped 10 bases from V and 2 bases from J, with 15 bases between. DNA for the CDR3: TGTGCCACCGCCCCCGGGGACCCCTACGAGCAGTACTTC. Translated: CATAPGDPYEQYF.

This clone came up once. V and J are TRBV27 and TRBJ2-7, with D maybe TRBD2 (6 bases). CDR3 length equals 15 residues. CDR1 is MNHEY, CDR2 SMNVEV, per germline (reference sequence). With 5 bases removed from V and 1 base from J, the gap between germline ends came to 15 bases. CDR3 coding DNA: TGTGCCAGCAGTCCCCCCTATAGCGGTTCCTACGAGCAGTACTTC. Protein: CASSPPYSGSYEQYF.

The chain has TRBV7-3 and TRBJ2-5; 7 bases agree with TRBD2. The CDR3 is made up of 16 amino acids. CDR1 and CDR2 (germline): SGHTA, FQGTGA. V trimming: 4 bases; J trimming: 5 bases; junction bases outside the gene matches: 13. The CDR3 sequence is CASSSFGRGEDETQYF. The CDR3 DNA reads TGTGCCAGCAGCTCCTTTGGTCGGGGGGAGGACGAGACCCAGTACTTC.

The chain uses TRBV7-9 and TRBJ2-3, with D maybe TRBD1 (5 bases). Per germline, CDR1 SEHNR and CDR2 FQNEAQ (reference sequence). The CDR3 has 15 residues. V was trimmed by 3 bases and J by 0 bases, leaving 10 bases between them. CDR3 amino acids: CASSFGHSSTDTQYF. Written as DNA, the CDR3 is TGTGCCAGCAGCTTTGGACACTCTAGCACAGATACGCAGTATTTT.

This clone came up many times. The chain couples TRBV5-6 to TRBJ2-7; tentatively, D is TRBD1 (5 bases). With 0 bases removed from V and 1 base from J, the gap between germline ends came to 5 bases. The CDR3 contains 13 residues. From germline, CDR1 is SGHDT and CDR2 YYEEEE. CDR3 in amino acids: CASSLDRSYEQYF. The CDR3 region has the DNA TGTGCCAGCAGCTTGGACAGGTCCTACGAGCAGTACTTC.

The V and J genes are TRBV4-1 and TRBJ2-7, with 13 nucleotides matching TRBD2. V gave up 0 bases and J gave up 3 bases; unmatched junction bases: 8. This CDR3 spans 18 amino acids. Germline values: CDR1 MGHRA, CDR2 YSYEKL. The CDR3, as DNA: TGCGCCAGCAGCCAAGAACCCCCGGGACTAGCGGGAAGCTACGAGCAGTACTTC. It codes for CASSQEPPGLAGSYEQYF.

The gene calls are TRBV7-9 and TRBJ1-3; perhaps TRBD1 as D (5 bases). Germline CDR1 SEHNR, CDR2 FQNEAQ (reference sequence). V lost 5 bases to trimming and J lost 4 bases, with 9 bases between them. The CDR3 totals 13 residues. The CDR3 loop is CASSRGSGNTIYF. In nucleotides, the CDR3 is TGTGCCAGCAGCAGGGGTTCCGGAAACACCATATATTTT.

V and J are TRBV7-9 and TRBJ1-2; 7 bases fit TRBD1. Per the germline V gene, CDR1 is SEHNR and CDR2 is FQNEAQ (reference sequence). V lost 5 bases, J lost 3 bases, and 9 bases stayed unmatched. The CDR3 is 15 amino acids. The CDR3: CASSPPGTEDYGYTF. The DNA for the CDR3 is TGTGCCAGCAGCCCCCCCGGGACAGAAGACTATGGCTACACCTTC.

The chain carries TRBV27 and TRBJ2-7; D is undetermined. This CDR3 is built from 15 residues. The V gene's germline CDR1 is MNHEY and CDR2 SMNVEV (reference sequence). V was shortened by 5 bases and J by 6 bases, with 20 bases between the two germline ends. CDR3 in amino acids: CASSPRFLVKPEQYF. As DNA, the CDR3 is TGTGCCAGCAGTCCCCGCTTTCTGGTTAAGCCCGAGCAGTACTTC.

This chain connects TRBV27 to TRBJ2-1; a weak D match, TRBD1 (6 bases). The CDR3 covers 14 residues. Germline V gives CDR1 MNHEY, CDR2 SMNVEV (reference sequence). Between the trimmed V and J ends, which lost 5 bases and 4 bases, there was a span of 12 bases. DNA of the CDR3: TGTGCCAGCAGTCCCGGGACACCGTACAATGAGCAGTTCTTC. This gives the protein CASSPGTPYNEQFF.